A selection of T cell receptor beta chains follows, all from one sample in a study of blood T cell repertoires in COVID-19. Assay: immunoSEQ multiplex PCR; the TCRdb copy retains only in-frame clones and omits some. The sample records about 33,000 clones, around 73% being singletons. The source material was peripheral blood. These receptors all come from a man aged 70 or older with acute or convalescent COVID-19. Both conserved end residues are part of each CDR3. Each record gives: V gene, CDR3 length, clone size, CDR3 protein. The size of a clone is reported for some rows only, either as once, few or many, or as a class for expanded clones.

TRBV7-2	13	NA	CASSPGPSGEQFF
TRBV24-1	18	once	CATSDLGLAGGRTDTQYF
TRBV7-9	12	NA	CASPGQGWNYTF
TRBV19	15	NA	CASTYGGGRRLGYTF
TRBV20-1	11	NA	CRPAGAYEQYF
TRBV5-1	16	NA	CASSLVPQSGGEKLFF
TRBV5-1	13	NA	CASSLAEDRGYTF
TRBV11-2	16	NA	CASSLVGRVEANEQFF
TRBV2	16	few	CASSTIGGSSNQPQHF
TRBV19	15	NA	CASSGAGSSYNEQFF
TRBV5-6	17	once	CASSLARAGISTDTQYF
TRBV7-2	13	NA	CASTPQGAYGYTF
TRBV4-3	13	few	CASSRQAGTEAFF
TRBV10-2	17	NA	CASSDRQGAPTNEKLFF
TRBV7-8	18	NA	CASSLEFAGVSLYNEQFF
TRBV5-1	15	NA	CASSLVQTRTGELFF
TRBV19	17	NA	CASSITTSGKSTDTQYF
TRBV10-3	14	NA	CAISGTGGNSPLHF
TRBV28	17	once	CASSLAGTSGSLHEQFF
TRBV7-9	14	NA	CASSLTQGNEKLFF
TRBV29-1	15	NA	CSVEGAGGPSGEQYF
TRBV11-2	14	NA	CASSPLQGGYGYTF
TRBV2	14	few	CASQATLWAYEQYF
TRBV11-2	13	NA	CASSLSGNTEAFF
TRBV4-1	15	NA	CASSQDRRQSYGYTF
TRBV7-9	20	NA	CASSSLLNDRGSISYNEQFF
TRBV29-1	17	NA	CSVEFITGRSSYNEQFF
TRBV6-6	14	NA	CASSYRETNSPLHF
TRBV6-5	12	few	CASRTQGNEQYF
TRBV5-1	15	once	CASSLYRTAGNEQYF
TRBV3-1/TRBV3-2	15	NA	CASSQKANRAGGYTF
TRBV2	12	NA	CASQRVGEKLFF
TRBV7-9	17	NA	CASSSTVTRGDTYEQYF
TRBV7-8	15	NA	CAGGKARAFPGELFF
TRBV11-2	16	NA	CASSLVGGGATDTQYF
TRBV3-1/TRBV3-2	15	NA	CASSQDSTGAHGYTF
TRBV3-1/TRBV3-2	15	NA	CASSQAGTGVGAQYF
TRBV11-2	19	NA	CASSLAGTGSLYRNTEAFF
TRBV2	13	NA	CASRRDPTDTQYF
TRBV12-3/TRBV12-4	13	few	CASSLDGDEKLFF
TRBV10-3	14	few	CAISEAGGSNEQFF